The present T cell receptor beta chain was sequenced within a study of T cell responses to AZD1222 COVID-19 vaccine. Turning to this clone: Its cognate antigen is unknown.

Germline CDR1 reads SGDLS; CDR2 reads YYNGEE. Trimming pared 0 bases from V and 0 bases from J, leaving 9 bases between. The CDR3 length is 16 residues. Some clones are missing from TCRdb's copy, which holds only in-frame ones; the method was immunoSEQ multiplex PCR. The sample carries 150,000 to 160,000 clones, more than 90% recorded once. Study results and limitations: Donors skewed white British and female; clonal diversity was possibly underestimated. In all cases, repertoires were sampled only after the peak T cell response. Spike-specific TCR depth and breadth grew after two AZD1222 doses.

This TCR was sampled from an adult in good health. This material consisted of peripheral blood, taken on day 0 of AZD1222 vaccination. J is TRBJ2-2 and V is TRBV9; D possibly matches TRBD1 or TRBD2 (5 bases each). The CDR3 loop reads CASSVDGGSNTGELFF. The CDR3 DNA follows: TGTGCCAGCAGCGTAGATGGGGGATCGAACACCGGGGAGCTGTTTTTT.